This T cell receptor (beta chain) appears in the sequencing data of a study of T cells in Graves' hyperthyroidism and ophthalmopathy. The authors obtained PBMCs from over 8.5 ml of fresh peripheral blood. The CDR3 is 17 amino acids. The germline gives CDR1 MDHEN, CDR2 SYDVKM. The V gene lost 3 bases and the J gene lost 6 bases, with 24 bases spanning the gap. This clonotype was detected only a few times. TCR beta CDR3 regions were amplified from RNA transcripts. A first-round RT-PCR of the TCR CDR3 used the HTBI primer set. TCRdb re-called the multiplex PCR reads through MiXCR, storing one row per CDR3 protein. The table records some 720,000 distinct CDR3 sequences, over 15% of them present only once.

V is TRBV28 and J is TRBJ2-7; the D gene could be TRBD1 or TRBD2 (6 bases each). Sequenced material: blood. This sequence was found in a man between 18 and 29 years old with Graves' hyperthyroidism. CDR3 in amino acids: CASSFLLDSRRAIEQYF. In DNA, the CDR3 is TGTGCCAGCAGTTTCCTCCTGGACAGTAGGAGGGCTATCGAGCAGTACTTC.